The 2 T cell receptor beta chains listed next were all sequenced from one sample in a study of shared clonotypes between healthy human individuals. Using immunoSEQ multiplex PCR, the repertoire was profiled, and TCRdb retains in-frame clones only, with some absent. The data show about 2.3 million clones, approximately 95% seen once. The sequenced material came from naive CD4+ T cells from PBMCs. Described subset: CD45RA+ positively selected. Every receptor here comes from a man between 18 and 35 years old in good health. Some clones in this sample may be carry-over from other donors' samples.

J is TRBJ2-7 and V is TRBV27; TRBD2 matches at 15 bases. Germline CDR1 and CDR2: MNHEY and SMNVEV (reference sequence). Trimming took 6 bases from V and 6 from J; bases not matched to a gene: 9. The CDR3 contains 16 residues. DNA for the CDR3: TGTGCCAGCAGGCTATACCCGGGACTAGCGGGAGGCGAGCAGTACTTC. Residues: CASRLYPGLAGGEQYF.

The gene calls are TRBV2 and TRBJ1-2, with D possibly TRBD1 on 6 matching bases. V lost 4 bases, J lost 2 bases, and 17 bases lay in between. The germline V gene has CDR1 SNHLY and CDR2 FYNNEI. The CDR3 runs to 16 residues. The CDR3 loop reads CASSGTVTIPNYGYTF. CDR3 nucleotides: TGTGCCAGCAGTGGGACAGTTACTATACCGAACTATGGCTACACCTTC.